The 10 T cell receptor beta chains reported below all come from one sample, sequenced in a study of blood T cell repertoires in COVID-19. Using immunoSEQ multiplex PCR, the repertoire was profiled, and TCRdb retains in-frame clones only, with some absent. Among approximately 270,000 clones listed, around 85% were seen once. The sequenced sample consisted of PBMCs or T cells enriched from blood (not recorded which). All receptors come from a woman aged 45 to 65 who had recovered from COVID-19.

This chain connects TRBV6-2 or TRBV6-3 to TRBJ2-7; 7 nucleotides agree with TRBD2. The V segment lost 2 bases and the J segment 4 bases; nucleotides outside the gene matches: 11. Germline V gives CDR1 MNHEY, CDR2 SVGEGT. This CDR3 has 16 residues. CDR3 sequence: CASSYAGGVFPYEQYF. The CDR3 coding sequence is TGTGCCAGCAGTTACGCTGGGGGGGTGTTCCCTTACGAGCAGTACTTC.

The V gene is TRBV18, the J gene TRBJ2-7, with TRBD1 identical over 8 bases. V lost 3 bases to trimming and J lost 2 bases; unmatched junction nucleotides: 3. The V gene's germline CDR1 is KGHSH and CDR2 LQKENI. The CDR3 is 14 amino acids. CDR3 loop: CASSPATGAYEQYF. The CDR3 region has the DNA TGTGCCAGCTCACCCGCGACAGGGGCCTACGAGCAGTACTTC.

This clone was recorded only once. V usage is TRBV9 and J usage is TRBJ2-5; D is perhaps TRBD1 (5 bases). Looked up from germline, CDR1 is SGDLS and CDR2 is YYNGEE. Trimming stripped 0 bases from V and 0 bases from J, with 12 bases between. The CDR3 is made up of 16 amino acids. The CDR3 loop is CASSVDPGMDQETQYF. For the CDR3, the DNA is TGTGCCAGCAGCGTAGACCCAGGGATGGACCAAGAGACCCAGTACTTC.

The CDR3, as DNA: TGTGCCAGCAGCCAAGGAGGAGGCACCATATATTTT. Protein: CASSQGGGTIYF. This chain connects TRBV3-1 (or the pseudogene TRBV3-2) to TRBJ1-3; no clear D gene. Germline CDR1 and CDR2: LGHDT and YNNKEL (reference sequence). Trimming pared 1 base from V and 9 bases from J, leaving 7 bases between. The CDR3 has 12 amino acids.

This chain joins TRBV7-6 and TRBJ1-1; D is undetermined. V gave up 0 bases and J gave up 8 bases, with 10 bases separating them. CDR3 length equals 13 residues. Per germline, CDR1 SGHVS and CDR2 FNYEAQ. CDR3 nucleotides: TGTGCCAGCAGCTTAGCGCGCGGACTCGAAGCTTTCTTT. It yields the protein CASSLARGLEAFF.

V is TRBV10-3 and J is TRBJ1-1; possible D gene TRBD1, 5 bases. The CDR3 has 13 residues. Germline V gene sequence: CDR1 ENHRY, CDR2 SYGVKD. V was trimmed by 7 bases and J by 4 bases, leaving 13 bases between them. The DNA for the CDR3 is TGTGCCATCAAAATAGGACAATTCACTGAAGCTTTCTTT. Its translation: CAIKIGQFTEAFF.

J is TRBJ2-4 and V is TRBV6-5, with D possibly being TRBD1 (5 bases). The CDR3 is 15 amino acids. Germline CDR1 reads MNHEY; CDR2 reads SVGAGI. V gave up 6 bases and J gave up 9 bases, with 21 bases separating them. The CDR3 DNA follows: TGTGCCAGCAGGCTGACCAGGGCTGGGAATGCCATTCAGTACTTC. Protein sequence: CASRLTRAGNAIQYF.

The V gene is TRBV6-5, the J gene TRBJ1-2; TRBD1 matches 7 bases. Germline CDR1 is MNHEY and CDR2 is SVGAGI. The CDR3 is made up of 14 amino acids. V dropped 8 bases and J dropped 7; count of bases not matched to a gene: 13. The CDR3 loop reads CASGRGKGASGYTF. In nucleotides, the CDR3 is TGTGCCAGCGGACGCGGGAAGGGGGCTAGTGGCTACACCTTC.

This clone was detected a few times. J is TRBJ1-5 and V is TRBV28; a possible D gene is TRBD1 (6 bases). Trimming took 6 bases from V and 6 from J, leaving 15 bases between them. From germline, CDR1 is MDHEN and CDR2 SYDVKM. The length of the CDR3 is 14 residues. CDR3 in DNA: TGTGCCAGCAGACTACAGGGAGACGGTCAGCCCCAGCATTTT. Its protein is CASRLQGDGQPQHF.

The chain couples TRBV25-1 to TRBJ2-2; D is perhaps TRBD1 (6 bases). Looked up from germline, CDR1 is MGHDK and CDR2 is SYGVNS. This CDR3 spans 15 amino acids. The germline V and J ends were trimmed by 0 bases and 7 bases, with 12 bases remaining between them. The CDR3 sequence is CASSEYGARGGELFF. As DNA, the CDR3 is TGTGCCAGCAGTGAATACGGGGCCAGGGGCGGGGAGCTGTTTTTT. The variable domain in full, with the rest retrieved from reference TRBV25-1 and TRBJ2-2, is EADIYQTPRYLVIGTGKKITLECSQTMGHDKMYWYQQDPGMELHLIHYSYGVNSTEKGDLSSESTVSRIRTEHFPLTLESARPSHTSQYLCASSEYGARGGELFFGEGSRLTVL.